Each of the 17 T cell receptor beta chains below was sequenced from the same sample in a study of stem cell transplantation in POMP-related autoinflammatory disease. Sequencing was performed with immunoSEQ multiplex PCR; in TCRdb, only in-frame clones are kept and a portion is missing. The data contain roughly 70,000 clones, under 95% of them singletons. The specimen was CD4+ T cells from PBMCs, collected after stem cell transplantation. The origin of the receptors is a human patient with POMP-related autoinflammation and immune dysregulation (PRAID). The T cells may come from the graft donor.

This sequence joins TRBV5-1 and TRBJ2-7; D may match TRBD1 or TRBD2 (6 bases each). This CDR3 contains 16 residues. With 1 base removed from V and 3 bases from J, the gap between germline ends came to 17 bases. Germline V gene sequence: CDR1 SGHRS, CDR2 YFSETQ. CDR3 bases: TGCGCCAGCAGCTTGCTTATGGGACGGGGGCTCTACGAGCAGTACTTC. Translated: CASSLLMGRGLYEQYF.

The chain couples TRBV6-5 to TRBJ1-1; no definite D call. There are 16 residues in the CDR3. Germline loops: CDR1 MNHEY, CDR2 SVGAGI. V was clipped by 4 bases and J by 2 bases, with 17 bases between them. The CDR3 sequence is CASSSDIWGTNTEAFF. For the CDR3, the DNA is TGTGCCAGCAGTTCGGATATTTGGGGAACTAACACTGAAGCTTTCTTT.

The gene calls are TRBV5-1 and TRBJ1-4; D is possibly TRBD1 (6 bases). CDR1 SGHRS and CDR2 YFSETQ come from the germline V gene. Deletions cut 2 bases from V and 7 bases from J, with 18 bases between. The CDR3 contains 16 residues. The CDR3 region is CASSFQGPFNSEKLFF. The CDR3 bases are TGCGCCAGCAGCTTTCAGGGGCCGTTTAATTCTGAAAAACTGTTTTTT.

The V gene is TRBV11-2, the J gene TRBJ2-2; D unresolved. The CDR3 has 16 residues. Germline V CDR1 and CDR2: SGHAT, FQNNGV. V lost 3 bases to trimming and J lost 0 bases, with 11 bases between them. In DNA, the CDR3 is TGTGCCAGCAGCTTCGGAAGGATCGCGAACACCGGGGAGCTGTTTTTT. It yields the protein CASSFGRIANTGELFF.

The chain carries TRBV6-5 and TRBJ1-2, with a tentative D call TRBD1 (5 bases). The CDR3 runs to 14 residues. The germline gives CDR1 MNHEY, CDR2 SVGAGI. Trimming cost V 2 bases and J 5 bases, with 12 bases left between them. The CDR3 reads CASSYKGLGYGYTF. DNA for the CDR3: TGTGCCAGCAGTTACAAGGGGTTGGGGTATGGCTACACCTTC.

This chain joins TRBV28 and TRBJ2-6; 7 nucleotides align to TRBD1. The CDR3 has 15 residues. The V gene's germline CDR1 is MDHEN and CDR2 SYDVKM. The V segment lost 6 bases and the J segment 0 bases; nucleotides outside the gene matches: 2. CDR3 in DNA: TGTGCCAGCAGGAGACAGGGCTCTGGGGCCAACGTCCTGACTTTC. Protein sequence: CASRRQGSGANVLTF.

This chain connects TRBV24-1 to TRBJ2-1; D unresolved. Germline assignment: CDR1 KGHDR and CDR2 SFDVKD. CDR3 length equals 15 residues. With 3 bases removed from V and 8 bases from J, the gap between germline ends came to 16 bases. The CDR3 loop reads CATSDSSRSGDEQFF. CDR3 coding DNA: TGTGCCACCAGTGATAGTTCTAGGTCTGGGGATGAGCAGTTCTTC.

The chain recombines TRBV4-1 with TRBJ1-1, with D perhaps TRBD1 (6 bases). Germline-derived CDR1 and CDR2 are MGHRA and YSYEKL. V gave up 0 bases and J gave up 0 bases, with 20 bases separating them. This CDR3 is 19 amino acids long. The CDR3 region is CASSQDSPRDTHVNTEAFF. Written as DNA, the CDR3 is TGCGCCAGCAGCCAAGATTCTCCCCGGGACACCCACGTGAACACTGAAGCTTTCTTT.

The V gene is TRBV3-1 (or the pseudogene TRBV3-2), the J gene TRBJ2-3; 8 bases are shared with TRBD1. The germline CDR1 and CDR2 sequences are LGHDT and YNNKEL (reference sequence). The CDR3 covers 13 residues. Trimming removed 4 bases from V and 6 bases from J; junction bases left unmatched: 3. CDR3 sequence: CASSRTGSDTQYF. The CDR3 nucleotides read TGTGCCAGCAGCCGGACAGGGTCCGATACGCAGTATTTT.

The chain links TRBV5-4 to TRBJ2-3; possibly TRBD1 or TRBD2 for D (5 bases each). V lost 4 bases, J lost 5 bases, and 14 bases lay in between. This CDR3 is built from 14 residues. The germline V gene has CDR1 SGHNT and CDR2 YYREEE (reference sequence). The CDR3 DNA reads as TGTGCCAGCAGCGTCCGGGACCGCAGAGATACGCAGTATTTT. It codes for CASSVRDRRDTQYF.

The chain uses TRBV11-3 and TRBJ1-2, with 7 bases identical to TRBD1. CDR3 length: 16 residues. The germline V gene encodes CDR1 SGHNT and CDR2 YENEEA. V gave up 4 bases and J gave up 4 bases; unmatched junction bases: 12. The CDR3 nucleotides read TGTGCCAGCAGCTCTAGACAGGGCCTCAGGCCCTATGGCTACACCTTC. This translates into CASSSRQGLRPYGYTF.

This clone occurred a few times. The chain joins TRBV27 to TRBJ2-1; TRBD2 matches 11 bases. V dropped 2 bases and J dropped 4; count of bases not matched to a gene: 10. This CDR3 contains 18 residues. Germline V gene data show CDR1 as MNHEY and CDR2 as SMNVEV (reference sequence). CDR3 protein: CASSLTPPGLAAYNEQFF. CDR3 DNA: TGTGCCAGCAGTTTAACCCCCCCGGGACTAGCGGCGTACAATGAGCAGTTCTTC.

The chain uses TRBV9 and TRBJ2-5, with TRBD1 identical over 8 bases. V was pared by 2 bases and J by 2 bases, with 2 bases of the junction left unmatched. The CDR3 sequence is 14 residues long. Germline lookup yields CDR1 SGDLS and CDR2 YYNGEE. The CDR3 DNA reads TGTGCCAGCAGCGTCGGACAGGGACAAGAGACCCAGTACTTC. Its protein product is CASSVGQGQETQYF.

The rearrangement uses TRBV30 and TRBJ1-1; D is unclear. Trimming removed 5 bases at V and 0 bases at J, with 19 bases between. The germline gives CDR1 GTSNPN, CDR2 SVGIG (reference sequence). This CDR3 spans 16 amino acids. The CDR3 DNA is TGTGCCTGGGAGCCTAATTACTCGCCCTTGAACACTGAAGCTTTCTTT. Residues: CAWEPNYSPLNTEAFF.

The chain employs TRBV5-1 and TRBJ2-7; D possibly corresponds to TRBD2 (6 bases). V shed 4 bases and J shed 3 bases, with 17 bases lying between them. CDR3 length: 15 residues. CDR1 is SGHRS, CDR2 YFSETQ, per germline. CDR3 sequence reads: CASSVDVGGVYEQYF. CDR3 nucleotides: TGCGCCAGCAGCGTGGATGTCGGGGGTGTCTACGAGCAGTACTTC.

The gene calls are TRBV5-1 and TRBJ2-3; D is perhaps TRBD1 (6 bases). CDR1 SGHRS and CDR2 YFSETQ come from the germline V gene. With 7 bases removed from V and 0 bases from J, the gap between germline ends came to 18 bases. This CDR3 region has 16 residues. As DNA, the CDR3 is TGCGCCAGCCGGATCTTCCCGGACAGAAGCACAGATACGCAGTATTTT. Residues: CASRIFPDRSTDTQYF.

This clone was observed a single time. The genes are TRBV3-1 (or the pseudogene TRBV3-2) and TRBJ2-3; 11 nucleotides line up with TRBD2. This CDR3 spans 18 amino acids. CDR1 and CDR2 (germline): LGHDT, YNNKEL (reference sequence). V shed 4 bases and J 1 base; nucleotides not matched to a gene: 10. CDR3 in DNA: TGTGCCAGCAGCCCCGCCTTTCTAGCGGGAGGCGGCACAGATACGCAGTATTTT. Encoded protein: CASSPAFLAGGGTDTQYF.